This note documents a single T cell receptor beta chain sequence. CD45RO-negative CD8 cells positively selected for CCR7 made up the naive population, which excluded terminally differentiated effector memory CD45RA+ cells. The sample is drawn from a study of shared clonotypes between healthy human individuals. Assay used: immunoSEQ multiplex PCR; TCRdb lists only in-frame clones, some missing. The table includes approximately 2,200,000 clones, 85% to 95% detected once. CDR3 length: 12 residues. Germline V lookup: CDR1 SGHNT, CDR2 YYREEE (reference sequence). V shed 4 bases and J shed 1 base, with 5 bases lying between them.

The rearrangement uses TRBV5-4 and TRBJ1-1, with D hard to call. Sequencing was performed on naive CD8+ T cells from PBMCs. The source is a man aged 18 to 30 in good health. Some clones in this sample may be carry-over from other donors' samples. This chain's CDR3 is CASSPGNTEAFF. The CDR3 DNA follows: TGTGCCAGCAGCCCGGGGAACACTGAAGCTTTCTTT.